This entry features one TCR beta chain sequence. There is no known antigen for this receptor. No quality values exist for individual bases; no much larger clone is one base distant. Relative to germline, V is 6 bases shorter and J is 1 base shorter, with 13 bases between their ends. The CDR3 runs 14 residues from the cysteine to the phenylalanine. CDR3 DNA only is kept here, 42 bases in frame from base 1. Sequences SGHRS (CDR1) and YFSETQ (CDR2) are obtained from the germline V gene. In the prospective study, participants were roughly 18 to 90 years old, resided in about 25 geographic areas of the United States, and were enrolled through a virtual design. In the prospective study, participants were assigned to cohorts based on the clinical history participants reported in a screening survey and a study questionnaire. In the prospective study, whole blood, serum and a nasopharyngeal or oropharyngeal swab were collected from each participant by mobile phlebotomists. Participants in the prospective study had the option to provide additional blood draws and questionnaires over a roughly 2-month period. Blood samples from the prospective study were shipped frozen or at room temperature prior to DNA extraction.

The sample comes from a study of blood T cell repertoires in COVID-19 (dated by TCRdb to 2020 to 2022). With respect to the entire study: Collaborator samples came from the United States, Italy and Spain and covered acute and convalescent phases of COVID-19. The prospective study material was composed of cDNA or gDNA derived from T cells, B-cell-depleted T cells, or PBMCs. The dataset comprised deeply sampled blood TCRbeta repertoires from subjects exposed to, actively infected with, or recovered from COVID-19. A freely available public database, intended as a resource for researchers studying the immune response to SARS-CoV-2, is where the repertoires were released. Samples came from the ongoing ImmuneRACE study (first 160 participants) plus 1,254 subjects from 6 global collaborators. The sample metadata nearly always contained a de-identified subject ID, COVID-19 status, age in years and sex. Where HLA class I and class II types were available, the types were taken from metadata supplied by the sample provider, not from assay-based typing.

TCRbeta CDR3 regions were amplified from genomic DNA by means of the immunoSEQ Assay, a bias-controlled multiplex PCR. Processing in the source paper ran as follows. The number of nucleated cells in each sample was estimated from the amplification of reference gene primers within the assay. To quantify the absolute abundance of each unique TCRbeta CDR3 rearrangement, sequence reads were collapsed and filtered. For each sample, productive Simpson clonality was calculated as the square root of Simpson's diversity index across productive rearrangements. In TCRdb, the immuneACCESS table is reduced to in-frame sequences with V and J assigned. These tables do not hold every clone; where another copy was compared, an unresolved V gene accounts for under half, and the others remain unexplained. V, J and clone size are taken as reported in that table, and D and trimming were inferred from the DNA itself. A total of over 200,000 clones appear in this sample, around 81% of them only once. The biggest ten clones account for more than 8.5% of the sample.

The full study reports these points: The amount of clinical and demographic metadata varied by source and participant and was provided uncurated.

The TCR was taken from a woman in her 50s with acute COVID-19. Sequences were obtained from PBMCs or T cells enriched from blood (not recorded which). This sequence uses TRBV5-1 and TRBJ2-5, and possibly TRBD2, on 5 matching bases. The base sequence is TGCGCCAGCATGAGGGTGGCTGGCCAAGAGACCCAGTACTTC. It translates to CASMRVAGQETQYF.